These 22 T cell receptor beta chains were sequenced from one sample in a study of response to subunit inactivated influenza vaccine. TCRdb recomputed calls from the RT-PCR reads with MiXCR, one row per CDR3 protein. The sample has around 760,000 distinct CDR3 sequences, roughly 13% seen once. The sample in question was PBMCs from blood, obtained about 14 days before vaccination. The receptor source for this set is a man in his forties or fifties who received an inactivated influenza vaccine.

This clonotype was picked up a small number of times. V is TRBV6-1 and J is TRBJ1-5; D is unresolved. The CDR3 sequence is 11 residues long. V lost 6 bases, J lost 4 bases, and 4 bases lay in between. Germline CDR1 MNHNS, CDR2 SASEGT. Written as DNA, the CDR3 is TGTGCCAGCAGAGAAAATCAGCCCCAGCATTTT. Residues: CASRENQPQHF.

The rearrangement links TRBV28 to TRBJ2-5; 7 nucleotides match TRBD2. V trimming: 10 bases; J trimming: 4 bases; junction bases outside the gene matches: 15. The length of the CDR3 is 15 residues. CDR1 and CDR2 (germline): MDHEN, SYDVKM. The CDR3 sequence is CAINGAGAARETQYF. The DNA of the CDR3 is TGTGCCATTAATGGGGCGGGAGCTGCGCGAGAGACCCAGTACTTC.

This chain links TRBV19 with TRBJ2-6, with D unresolved. CDR1 is LNHDA and CDR2 is SQIVND in the germline V gene (reference sequence). The CDR3 loop spans 13 amino acids. V lost 7 bases and J lost 2, with 6 bases in between. CDR3 bases: TGTGCCAGTACCCCCCCTGGGGCCAACGTCCTGACTTTC. Residues: CASTPPGANVLTF.

V and J are TRBV7-2 and TRBJ1-5, with D uncertain. The CDR3 contains 14 residues. Deletions cut 5 bases from V and 5 bases from J, with 13 bases between. In germline, CDR1 is SGHTA, CDR2 FQGNSA. CDR3 loop: CASSPPGGYQPQHF. The CDR3 coding sequence is TGTGCCAGCAGCCCCCCGGGAGGCTATCAGCCCCAGCATTTT.

This clonotype was observed a handful of times. The V and J genes are TRBV5-1 and TRBJ2-1; 8 nucleotides agree with TRBD2. The V gene's germline CDR1 is SGHRS and CDR2 YFSETQ. CDR3 length: 15 residues. The junction had 12 bases not matched to a gene; V was cut back by 7 bases and J by 6 bases. The CDR3 protein is CASAEQGLGPNEQFF. CDR3 nucleotide sequence: TGCGCCAGCGCCGAGCAGGGACTAGGCCCCAATGAGCAGTTCTTC.

Many counts were recorded for this clonotype. V usage is TRBV6-5 and J usage is TRBJ2-1; TRBD2 matches at 9 bases. V lost 0 bases to trimming and J lost 4 bases; unmatched junction nucleotides: 7. The germline V gene has CDR1 MNHEY and CDR2 SVGAGI. The CDR3 is 17 amino acids. This CDR3 reads CASSYSISGGRYNEQFF. As DNA, the CDR3 is TGTGCCAGCAGTTACTCGATTAGCGGGGGCCGATACAATGAGCAGTTCTTC.

This clonotype occurred a few times. This rearrangement joins TRBV7-8 to TRBJ1-2; D is unclear. Germline CDR1 and CDR2: SGHVS and FQNEAQ. V lost 2 bases and J 4 bases, leaving 8 bases between the germline ends. The CDR3 is 13 residues long. The CDR3, as DNA: TGTGCCAGCAGCTTACGAGTCCCCTATGGCTACACCTTC. Translated: CASSLRVPYGYTF.

This clonotype was counted a few times. V is TRBV12-3 or TRBV12-4 and J is TRBJ1-5, with D uncertain. The CDR3 has 14 amino acids. Trimming pared 3 bases from V and 4 bases from J, leaving 10 bases between. The chain's CDR3 is CASSFFARNQPQHF. For the CDR3, the DNA is TGTGCCAGCAGTTTTTTTGCCAGGAATCAGCCCCAGCATTTT.

A few counts support this clonotype. This chain uses TRBV7-9 with TRBJ2-7; tentatively, D is TRBD2 (6 bases). The CDR3 is 16 amino acids. V was shortened by 1 base and J by 3 bases, with 16 bases between the two germline ends. In germline, CDR1 is SEHNR, CDR2 FQNEAQ (reference sequence). CDR3 nucleotide sequence: TGTGCCAGCAGCTTAGGGATGGGTCTGGAGGGCTACGAGCAGTACTTC. Protein sequence: CASSLGMGLEGYEQYF.

The V and J genes are TRBV27 and TRBJ2-2; 9 bases are shared with TRBD2. This CDR3 contains 14 residues. The germline V gene encodes CDR1 MNHEY and CDR2 SMNVEV (reference sequence). V shed 6 bases, J shed 6 bases, and the junction held 5 bases outside the gene matches. This chain's CDR3 is CASRPGLAPGELFF. The CDR3 DNA sequence: TGTGCCAGCAGGCCGGGACTAGCTCCCGGGGAGCTGTTTTTT.

V is TRBV14 and J is TRBJ1-4; the D is unclear. CDR3 size: 15 residues. V was trimmed by 3 bases and J by 0 bases, leaving 8 bases between them. Germline CDR1 and CDR2: SGHDN and FVKESK. In nucleotides, the CDR3 is TGTGCCAGCAGCCAGCGGAGGACAACTAATGAAAAACTGTTTTTT. It codes for CASSQRRTTNEKLFF.

A few counts support this clonotype. This chain links TRBV7-9 with TRBJ2-3; D is possibly TRBD2 (5 bases). Germline assignment: CDR1 SEHNR and CDR2 FQNEAQ (reference sequence). This CDR3 spans 14 amino acids. Trimming removed 4 bases at V and 9 bases at J, with 17 bases between. This chain's CDR3 is CASSYDRTPHTQYF. The DNA for the CDR3 is TGTGCCAGCAGCTATGATAGGACTCCGCACACGCAGTATTTT.

The table lists this clonotype with a few counts. This chain uses TRBV2 with TRBJ2-7; D is perhaps TRBD2 (7 bases). CDR3 size: 14 residues. Germline V gene lookup returns CDR1 SNHLY and CDR2 FYNNEI. Deletions cut 7 bases from V and 5 bases from J, with 18 bases between. The CDR3 protein is CASTRPRGAHEQYF. The CDR3 DNA reads as TGTGCCAGCACTCGCCCACGGGGGGCCCACGAGCAGTACTTC. Variable domain in full (rest from reference TRBV2 and TRBJ2-7): EPEVTQTPSHQVTQMGQEVILRCVPISNHLYFYWYRQILGQKVEFLVSFYNNEISEKSEIFDDQFSVERPDGSNFTLKIRSTKLEDSAMYFCASTRPRGAHEQYFGPGTRLTVT.

This chain joins TRBV7-2 and TRBJ1-1; D not certain. Germline V gene data show CDR1 as SGHTA and CDR2 as FQGNSA. The CDR3 consists of 14 residues. Trimming stripped 0 bases from V and 1 base from J, with 6 bases between. The CDR3 loop reads CASSLAVWNTEAFF. DNA of the CDR3: TGTGCCAGCAGCTTAGCGGTATGGAACACTGAAGCTTTCTTT.

This clonotype was counted a few times. The chain carries TRBV4-3 and TRBJ2-1; D gene ambiguous. The CDR3 is made up of 15 amino acids. Trimming took 1 base from V and 4 from J, leaving 11 bases between them. Germline V gene sequence: CDR1 LGHNA, CDR2 YSLEER. The CDR3 loop is CASSQAVAQYNEQFF. CDR3 DNA sequence: TGCGCCAGCAGCCAAGCGGTCGCACAGTACAATGAGCAGTTCTTC.

This clonotype was seen only a few times. V usage is TRBV5-1 and J usage is TRBJ1-4; D ambiguous. Germline-derived CDR1 and CDR2 are SGHRS and YFSETQ. The V end was cut by 0 bases, the J end by 6 bases, with 12 bases between. CDR3 length: 15 amino acids. For the CDR3, the DNA is TGCGCCAGCAGCTTGGTTGTCGGAATTGATGAAAAACTGTTTTTT. Its translation is CASSLVVGIDEKLFF. The variable domain in full, with the rest retrieved from reference TRBV5-1 and TRBJ1-4, is KAGVTQTPRYLIKTRGQQVTLSCSPISGHRSVSWYQQTPGQGLQFLFEYFSETQRNKGNFPGRFSGRQFSNSRSEMNVSTLELGDSALYLCASSLVVGIDEKLFFGSGTQLSVL.

This clonotype was detected many times. The chain carries TRBV12-3 or TRBV12-4 and TRBJ2-1, with 10 bases lining up with TRBD2. Losses at the gene ends were 4 bases for V and 5 bases for J; bases not matched to a gene: 5. The CDR3 covers 15 residues. CDR3 nucleotide sequence: TGTGCCAGCAGTTCCAGCGGGAGGGCCCACAATGAGCAGTTCTTC. Translated: CASSSSGRAHNEQFF.

This clonotype appeared many times. The chain couples TRBV20-1 to TRBJ1-5; D unresolved. The germline gives CDR1 DFQATT, CDR2 SNEGSKA (reference sequence). V was trimmed by 7 bases and J by 4 bases, leaving 23 bases between them. The CDR3 is 16 residues long. CDR3 nucleotide sequence: TGCAGTGGCTCTGAGGGCTCTGGTGGCAGGAATCAGCCCCAGCATTTT. It specifies CSGSEGSGGRNQPQHF.

This clonotype has a count of ten or more. The chain has TRBV7-2 and TRBJ1-4; TRBD1 matches at 11 bases. CDR3 size: 15 residues. Germline assignment: CDR1 SGHTA and CDR2 FQGNSA. V gave up 5 bases and J gave up 8 bases; unmatched junction bases: 7. The CDR3 nucleotides are TGTGCCAGCAGCCAGGGACAGGGGGGAGGGGAAAAACTGTTTTTT. Its translation is CASSQGQGGGEKLFF.

The chain has TRBV6-5 and TRBJ2-7; 9 positions match TRBD1. V gave up 6 bases and J gave up 3 bases; unmatched junction bases: 9. CDR1 and CDR2 from the germline V gene are MNHEY and SVGAGI. This CDR3 is built from 15 residues. As DNA, the CDR3 is TGTGCCAGCAGCTATACCGGGACAGGGATCTACGAGCAGTACTTC. This translates into CASSYTGTGIYEQYF.

In its sample, this clonotype was seen many times. The CDR3 DNA sequence: TGTGCCAGCAGCGTGAGCGTAAGCTCCTACAATGAGCAGTTCTTC. This sequence encodes CASSVSVSSYNEQFF. The chain combines TRBV7-2 with TRBJ2-1; D call uncertain. Germline CDR1 is SGHTA and CDR2 is FQGNSA. This CDR3 comprises 15 residues. The ends were cut back, 5 bases at V and 0 bases at J, with 11 bases in the middle.

This clonotype was detected a few times. This chain connects TRBV5-5 to TRBJ2-7, with D possibly TRBD2 on 6 matching bases. V shed 3 bases and J shed 7 bases, with 14 bases lying between them. The CDR3 has 13 residues. Looked up from germline, CDR1 is SGHKS and CDR2 is YYEKEE (reference sequence). The CDR3 region has the DNA TGTGCCAGCAGCTACCAACCGGGGGAGGAGCAGTACTTC. Translation gives CASSYQPGEEQYF.